Listed below are T cell receptor delta chains from one sample, sequenced in a study of DNA immune sequencing with unique molecular identifiers. TCRdb reran clone calling via CATT on the multiplex PCR reads. The sample has under 2,500 delta-chain clones, 13% to 15% seen once. The sample taken for sequencing was gamma-delta T cells enriched from blood buffy coat, or unenriched PBMCs (not recorded which). All receptors come from a human donor in good health. Each CDR3 is given with its conserved first and last residue. The order of the fields is J gene, D gene, V gene, clone size, CDR3 DNA, CDR3 protein. A D gene is named only where the DNA matches it firmly. A clone size is listed for some rows: how often the clone was seen (once, few, many), or a class if it is expanded.

j_gene: TRDJ3
d_gene: .
v_gene: TRDV2
abundance: large
CDR3nt: TGTGCCTGTGACACGGGGGGGCTACGGAGCTCCTGGGACACCCGACAGATGTTTTTC
CDR3aa: CACDTGGLRSSWDTRQMFF

j_gene: TRDJ1
d_gene: TRDD3
v_gene: TRDV1
abundance: .
CDR3nt: TGTGCTCTTTTTGAGCCCGGCCTTCCGCCTTACTGGGGGATACAGGGCGATAAACTCATCTTT
CDR3aa: CALFEPGLPPYWGIQGDKLIF

j_gene: TRDJ1
d_gene: TRDD3
v_gene: TRAV38-2/DV8
abundance: medium-sized
CDR3nt: TGTGCTTATAGGTTACGAAGGCCTTCCGGACTGGGGGATATTGGGAACACCGATAAACTCATCTTT
CDR3aa: CAYRLRRPSGLGDIGNTDKLIF

j_gene: TRDJ1
d_gene: TRDD3
v_gene: TRDV2
abundance: medium-sized
CDR3nt: TGTGCCTGTGACGGTCTGGGGGATAGACTGTACACCGATAAACTCATCTTT
CDR3aa: CACDGLGDRLYTDKLIF

j_gene: TRDJ3
d_gene: TRDD3
v_gene: TRDV2
abundance: many
CDR3nt: TGTGCCTGTGACACCGTACTGGGGTCCTGGGACACCCGACAGATGTTTTTC
CDR3aa: CACDTVLGSWDTRQMFF

j_gene: TRDJ1
d_gene: TRDD3
v_gene: TRDV1
abundance: few
CDR3nt: TGTGCTCTTGGGGAAACCGGGTTCGGGGATACGGGCTCCTACACCGATAAACTCATCTTT
CDR3aa: CALGETGFGDTGSYTDKLIF

j_gene: TRDJ1
d_gene: TRDD3
v_gene: TRAV14/DV4
abundance: many
CDR3nt: TGTGCAATGAGAGAGGGCACGATGACCCTGCCAGACTGGGGTTGCACCGATAAACTCATCTTT
CDR3aa: CAMREGTMTLPDWGCTDKLIF

j_gene: TRDJ2
d_gene: TRDD3
v_gene: TRDV2
abundance: .
CDR3nt: TGTGCCTGTGACATACTGGGGGATACAGCACAACTCTTCTTT
CDR3aa: CACDILGDTAQLFF

j_gene: TRDJ1
d_gene: .
v_gene: TRDV2
abundance: medium-sized
CDR3nt: TGTGCCTGTGACGGAATCGGGGAGGGCGATAAACTCATCTTT
CDR3aa: CACDGIGEGDKLIF

j_gene: TRDJ1
d_gene: TRDD3
v_gene: TRDV2
abundance: many
CDR3nt: TGTGCCTGTGACACCGCTCCAAATTTACTGGGGATAGAGTACACCGATAAACTCATCTTT
CDR3aa: CACDTAPNLLGIEYTDKLIF

j_gene: TRDJ1
d_gene: TRDD3
v_gene: TRDV2
abundance: .
CDR3nt: TGTGCCTGTGAGAAACTGGGGGATACCGAGAACACCGATAAACTCATCTTT
CDR3aa: CACEKLGDTENTDKLIF

j_gene: TRDJ2
d_gene: TRDD3
v_gene: TRDV2
abundance: medium-sized
CDR3nt: TGTGCCTGTGACACCTTGGGGGATACAGCACAACTCTTCTTT
CDR3aa: CACDTLGDTAQLFF

j_gene: TRDJ1
d_gene: TRDD3
v_gene: TRDV2
abundance: medium-sized
CDR3nt: TGTGCCTGTGATAACGTCCGGGTAGGCTGGGGGCCGCGAGATAAACTCATCTTT
CDR3aa: CACDNVRVGWGPRDKLIF

j_gene: TRDJ1
d_gene: TRDD3
v_gene: TRDV2
abundance: large
CDR3nt: TGTGCCTGTGACGGCGTTACTGGGGGACCAGAGGGCGATAAACTCATCTTT
CDR3aa: CACDGVTGGPEGDKLIF

j_gene: TRDJ4
d_gene: .
v_gene: TRDV2
abundance: .
CDR3nt: TGTGCCTGTGACACCGTGTCTTCCCCCAGACGTCGGGGTCTCGAGGGCGGTTATGACAGACCCCTGATCTTT
CDR3aa: CACDTVSSPRRRGLEGGYDRPLIF

j_gene: TRDJ3
d_gene: TRDD3
v_gene: TRDV2
abundance: medium-sized
CDR3nt: TGTGCCTGTGACACCGTACTACTGGGGGATACGAACTGGGACACCCGACAGATGTTTTTC
CDR3aa: CACDTVLLGDTNWDTRQMFF

j_gene: TRDJ1
d_gene: TRDD3
v_gene: TRDV1
abundance: few
CDR3nt: TGTGCTCTTGGGGAACTACTCCTAGACAAGTACTGGGGGGCCACCGATAAACTCATCTTT
CDR3aa: CALGELLLDKYWGATDKLIF

j_gene: TRDJ1
d_gene: TRDD3
v_gene: TRDV1
abundance: .
CDR3nt: TGTGCTCTTGGGAACCCCTTCAGTCCATTACTGGGGGATACGGGGGTGTACACCGATAAACTCATCTTT
CDR3aa: CALGNPFSPLLGDTGVYTDKLIF

j_gene: TRDJ1
d_gene: .
v_gene: TRDV2
abundance: medium-sized
CDR3nt: TGTGCCTGTGACACCATGGATAGCTATCCAAGCACCGATAAACTCATCTTT
CDR3aa: CACDTMDSYPSTDKLIF

j_gene: TRDJ1
d_gene: TRDD3
v_gene: TRDV2
abundance: medium-sized
CDR3nt: TGTGCCTGTGACCCGGCCACCGGAACTGGGGGATTCCTCACCGATAAACTCATCTTT
CDR3aa: CACDPATGTGGFLTDKLIF

j_gene: TRDJ1
d_gene: TRDD3
v_gene: TRDV2
abundance: hyperexpanded
CDR3nt: TGTGCCTGTGCCCAACTGGGGGATAGGGACGATAAACTCATCTTT
CDR3aa: CACAQLGDRDDKLIF

j_gene: TRDJ1
d_gene: TRDD3
v_gene: TRDV1
abundance: .
CDR3nt: TGTGCTCTTGGGGAACTACAAATTCGTACACTACTGGGGGATACCACCGATAAACTCATCTTT
CDR3aa: CALGELQIRTLLGDTTDKLIF